This T cell receptor (beta chain) was recorded in a study of blood T cell repertoires in COVID-19. This CDR3 has 16 amino acids. Unmatched junction bases numbered 3, after V lost 0 bases and J lost 0 bases. The germline gives CDR1 SGHRS, CDR2 YFSETQ. The data were produced by immunoSEQ multiplex PCR, yet TCRdb's version contains in-frame clones alone and is incomplete. Of some 90,000 clones in the sample, 89% were seen once. The specimen was peripheral blood. The chain has TRBV5-1 and TRBJ1-5, with TRBD1 identical over 7 bases. The sequence was collected from a man in his forties or fifties with acute or convalescent COVID-19. Here the CDR3 reads CASSLGDSNSNQPQHF. The CDR3 DNA reads as TGCGCCAGCAGCTTGGGGGACAGTAATAGCAATCAGCCCCAGCATTTT.